The following is a T cell receptor beta chain sequence with its context. Data came from immunoSEQ multiplex PCR; TCRdb stores just in-frame clones and leaves some out. The profile shows roughly 180,000 clones, approximately 85% of them singletons. This specimen comes from a study of blood T cell repertoires in COVID-19. Study details: Sources were T cells, B-cell-depleted T cells, or PBMCs; the material itself was cDNA or gDNA.

The CDR3 consists of 13 residues. Germline V lookup: CDR1 SEHNR, CDR2 FQNEAQ (reference sequence). Trimming removed 4 bases from V and 5 bases from J, with 11 bases in between. This TCR came from a woman aged 60-75 years with acute or convalescent COVID-19. The chain carries TRBV7-9 and TRBJ1-1, with D possibly matching TRBD1 (6 bases). Sample: peripheral blood. The DNA of the CDR3 is TGTGCCAGCAGCTCCGGACAGCGAACTGAAGCTTTCTTT. Its translation is CASSSGQRTEAFF. The whole variable domain, remainder taken from reference TRBV7-9 and TRBJ1-1, is DTGVSQNPRHKITKRGQNVTFRCDPISEHNRLYWYRQTLGQGPEFLTYFQNEAQLEKSRLLSDRFSAERPKGSFSTLEIQRTEQGDSAMYLCASSSGQRTEAFFGQGTRLTVV.